These 18 T cell receptor beta chains originate from one sample sequenced in a study of control samples from healthy donors and cancer patients. Sequencing used immunoSEQ multiplex PCR; TCRdb keeps in-frame clones, though not all of them. In the table there are about 83,000 clones, 91% of which are singletons. Material for sequencing was blood. The receptors come from a man aged 25-45 years in good health.

The chain couples TRBV20-1 to TRBJ2-1; TRBD2 aligns across 15 bases. With V trimmed by 3 bases and J by 7 bases, 10 bases remained unmatched. Germline CDR1 is DFQATT and CDR2 is SNEGSKA (reference sequence). The CDR3 consists of 17 residues. The CDR3 reads CSASSRTSGRGGNEQFF. The CDR3 nucleotides are TGCAGTGCTAGTTCAAGGACTAGCGGGAGGGGAGGAAATGAGCAGTTCTTC.

This chain uses TRBV7-9 with TRBJ1-5, with a weak D call TRBD1 (5 bases). V dropped 5 bases and J dropped 3 bases, with 14 bases sitting between them. The CDR3 extends over 15 amino acids. Germline V gives CDR1 SEHNR, CDR2 FQNEAQ (reference sequence). CDR3 DNA sequence: TGTGCCAGCAGCGGCCGGGGCCTCGACAATCAGCCCCAGCATTTT. This encodes CASSGRGLDNQPQHF. Full variable domain (rest looked up from reference TRBV7-9 and TRBJ1-5): DTGVSQNPRHKITKRGQNVTFRCDPISEHNRLYWYRQTLGQGPEFLTYFQNEAQLEKSRLLSDRFSAERPKGSFSTLEIQRTEQGDSAMYLCASSGRGLDNQPQHFGDGTRLSIL.

This chain joins TRBV28 and TRBJ2-1; 8 nucleotides match TRBD2. CDR1 and CDR2 from the germline V gene are MDHEN and SYDVKM. V lost 5 bases and J lost 2; bases outside the gene matches: 5. The CDR3 covers 15 residues. The CDR3 is CASSPGGRTYNEQFF. The CDR3 nucleotides read TGTGCCAGCAGTCCAGGCGGGAGGACCTACAATGAGCAGTTCTTC.

This clone was seen a handful of times. This chain joins TRBV5-5 and TRBJ1-4; 10 positions match TRBD1. Germline V gene lookup returns CDR1 SGHKS and CDR2 YYEKEE (reference sequence). This CDR3 has 16 residues. V lost 0 bases to trimming and J lost 10 bases; unmatched junction nucleotides: 9. This CDR3 reads CASSLGQGAAKGKLFF. The DNA for the CDR3 is TGTGCCAGCAGCTTGGGACAGGGGGCGGCGAAAGGAAAACTGTTTTTT.

The gene calls are TRBV23-1 and TRBJ2-7; D is uncertain. TRBV23-1 is an ORF for which the function is uncertain. The CDR3 contains 14 residues. The CDR3 bases are TGCCGGTACTCGCGACGGCGCTTTTTTGGGGAGCAGTACTTC. Protein: CRYSRRRFFGEQYF.

This clone was found once. This chain connects TRBV19 to TRBJ1-1; TRBD1 agrees at 10 bases. This CDR3 is 15 amino acids long. Per the germline V gene, CDR1 is LNHDA and CDR2 is SQIVND (reference sequence). After removal of 4 bases from V and 4 bases from J, the junction contained 6 bases not matched to a gene. CDR3 sequence: CASSKWDRGSTEAFF. Written as DNA, the CDR3 is TGTGCCAGTAGTAAGTGGGACAGGGGTAGCACTGAAGCTTTCTTT.

The chain links TRBV19 to TRBJ1-1, with TRBD1 as a possible D gene (6 bases). Germline V gene data show CDR1 as LNHDA and CDR2 as SQIVND (reference sequence). Trimming left V 6 bases short and J 3 bases short, with 11 bases between. CDR3 length: 13 amino acids. CDR3 sequence (DNA): TGTGCCAGTAGACCCGACAGGCACACTGAAGCTTTCTTT. Its translation is CASRPDRHTEAFF. Full variable domain (outside the CDR3, taken from reference TRBV19 and TRBJ1-1): DGGITQSPKYLFRKEGQNVTLSCEQNLNHDAMYWYRQDPGQGLRLIYYSQIVNDFQKGDIAEGYSVSREKKESFPLTVTSAQKNPTAFYLCASRPDRHTEAFFGQGTRLTVV.

The V gene is TRBV6-1, the J gene TRBJ1-3; D ambiguous. Trimming stripped 1 base from V and 0 bases from J, with 7 bases between. The germline gives CDR1 MNHNS, CDR2 SASEGT. This CDR3 is built from 15 residues. The CDR3 sequence is CASSEETLSGNTIYF. The CDR3 DNA reads TGTGCCAGCAGTGAAGAAACCCTCTCTGGAAACACCATATATTTT.

This clone was seen once. V usage is TRBV27 and J usage is TRBJ1-1; tentative D call: TRBD1 (6 bases). Between the trimmed V and J ends, which lost 6 bases and 6 bases, there was a span of 17 bases. CDR1 and CDR2 (germline): MNHEY, SMNVEV (reference sequence). CDR3 length: 14 amino acids. CDR3 protein: CASSLLQGMSEAFF. Here the CDR3 DNA reads TGTGCCAGCAGCCTCCTTCAGGGGATGTCTGAAGCTTTCTTT.

The rearrangement uses TRBV4-1 and TRBJ1-5; 7 nucleotides match TRBD1. The CDR3 consists of 20 residues. The germline gives CDR1 MGHRA, CDR2 YSYEKL. With V trimmed by 4 bases and J by 2 bases, 20 bases remained unmatched. The CDR3 region is CASSPRAEGRGALGNQPQHF. In DNA, the CDR3 is TGCGCCAGCAGCCCTCGGGCCGAAGGCAGGGGGGCGTTAGGCAATCAGCCCCAGCATTTT.

The rearrangement uses TRBV28 and TRBJ1-5; no firm D call. Per germline, CDR1 MDHEN and CDR2 SYDVKM. With 7 bases removed from V and 5 bases from J, the gap between germline ends came to 12 bases. CDR3 length equals 13 residues. As DNA, the CDR3 is TGTGCCAGCAAAGACCCCCCTGATCAGCCCCAGCATTTT. Amino acids: CASKDPPDQPQHF.

The J gene is TRBJ1-2, the V gene TRBV30; TRBD1 agrees at 7 bases. The CDR3 covers 15 residues. V lost 1 base to trimming and J lost 2 bases; unmatched junction nucleotides: 7. CDR1 is GTSNPN, CDR2 SVGIG, per germline (reference sequence). CDR3 sequence (DNA): TGTGCCTGGAGTGAGGAGACAGGGATCAACTATGGCTACACCTTC. Its translation: CAWSEETGINYGYTF.

This chain uses TRBV19 with TRBJ1-1; perhaps TRBD1 as D (5 bases). CDR1 and CDR2 from the germline V gene are LNHDA and SQIVND (reference sequence). This CDR3 contains 14 residues. Trimming took 10 bases from V and 0 from J, leaving 15 bases between them. CDR3 sequence: CATDRGYLNTEAFF. CDR3 bases: TGTGCCACAGACCGGGGGTATTTGAACACTGAAGCTTTCTTT.

The J gene is TRBJ1-1, the V gene TRBV28, with 7 bases matching TRBD1. The CDR3 consists of 16 residues. Per the germline V gene, CDR1 is MDHEN and CDR2 is SYDVKM. V was pared by 5 bases and J by 1 base, with 10 bases of the junction left unmatched. The CDR3 region is CASSQPWTGRNTEAFF. The CDR3 DNA reads as TGTGCCAGCAGTCAACCGTGGACAGGCCGGAACACTGAAGCTTTCTTT.

This chain links TRBV14 with TRBJ1-4; D not resolved. Germline V gene sequence: CDR1 SGHDN, CDR2 FVKESK. The length of the CDR3 is 14 residues. With 4 bases removed from V and 0 bases from J, the gap between germline ends came to 6 bases. The CDR3 DNA is TGTGCCAGCAGCCCCCCCTCAACTAATGAAAAACTGTTTTTT. Its protein product is CASSPPSTNEKLFF. The full variable domain, in which reference TRBV14 and TRBJ1-4 provide the parts outside the CDR3, is EAGVTQFPSHSVIEKGQTVTLRCDPISGHDNLYWYRRVMGKEIKFLLHFVKESKQDESGMPNNRFLAERTGGTYSTLKVQPAELEDSGVYFCASSPPSTNEKLFFGSGTQLSVL.

The chain employs TRBV27 and TRBJ2-5; 8 bases map to TRBD1. The germline V gene has CDR1 MNHEY and CDR2 SMNVEV (reference sequence). V was pared by 5 bases and J by 5 bases, with 10 bases of the junction left unmatched. The CDR3 is made up of 15 amino acids. The DNA of the CDR3 is TGTGCCAGCAGTCCAAAACCGACAGGGGTGGAGACCCAGTACTTC. It encodes CASSPKPTGVETQYF.

V is TRBV15 and J is TRBJ1-4; no clear D. The germline V and J ends were trimmed by 1 base and 0 bases, with 6 bases remaining between them. The germline gives CDR1 LNHNV, CDR2 YYDKDF (reference sequence). The CDR3 spans 15 residues. In DNA form, the CDR3 reads TGTGCCACCAGCAGAGTGGGCTCAACTAATGAAAAACTGTTTTTT. Translating gives CATSRVGSTNEKLFF.

The chain joins TRBV9 to TRBJ2-1; 10 positions match TRBD2. Germline V gene lookup returns CDR1 SGDLS and CDR2 YYNGEE. Germline trimming cut 3 bases from V and 3 bases from J; bases unmatched to any gene: 3. This CDR3 region has 15 residues. This CDR3 reads CASSALAGVYNEQFF. As DNA, the CDR3 is TGTGCCAGCAGCGCTCTAGCGGGGGTCTACAATGAGCAGTTCTTC.